Listed below are T cell receptor beta chains from one sample, sequenced in a study of blood T cells in healthy people across ages. A single record per CDR3 protein comes from TCRdb applying MiXCR to the 5' RACE reads. The data hold about 970,000 distinct CDR3 sequences, with about 53% observed a single time. What was sequenced was blood. The source is an older woman in good health. Each CDR3 is given with its conserved first and last residue. Fields, in order: D gene, clone size, J gene, V gene, CDR3 protein, CDR3 DNA. A D gene is named only where the DNA matches it firmly. A clone size is listed for some rows: how often the clone was seen (once, few, many), or a class if it is expanded.

>-|few|TRBJ2-7|TRBV4-3
CASSQEWGHTYEQYF
TGCGCCAGCAGCCAAGAATGGGGACATACCTACGAGCAGTACTTC
>-|few|TRBJ2-3|TRBV10-3
CAIKRDGTDTQYF
TGTGCCATCAAACGGGACGGCACAGATACGCAGTATTTT
>-|-|TRBJ2-1|TRBV3-1
CASSQDGGSLNEQFF
TGTGCCAGCAGCCAAGATGGAGGCTCCCTCAATGAGCAGTTCTTC
>-|-|TRBJ2-3|TRBV7-3
CASSRVASSADTQYF
TGTGCCAGCAGCCGGGTCGCGTCCTCGGCAGATACGCAGTATTTT
>-|once|TRBJ2-2|TRBV9
CASSVDYMGELFF
TGTGCCAGCAGCGTAGACTACATGGGGGAGCTGTTTTTT
>-|-|TRBJ1-2|TRBV29-1
CSVDGADYGYTF
TGCAGCGTTGATGGGGCAGATTATGGCTACACCTTC
>TRBD2|-|TRBJ2-5|TRBV12-3/TRBV12-4
CASTTSGTQETQYF
TGTGCCAGCACGACTAGCGGTACCCAAGAGACCCAGTACTTC
>-|-|TRBJ2-1|TRBV29-1
CSAIAVSYNEPFF
TGCAGCGCGATAGCGGTGTCCTACAATGAGCCGTTCTTC
>TRBD2|-|TRBJ2-2|TRBV7-3
CASSLIGLAGPSLTGELFF
TGTGCCAGCAGCTTAATCGGGCTAGCGGGCCCTTCTTTAACAGGGGAGCTGTTTTTT
>TRBD1|-|TRBJ1-4|TRBV7-6
CASSSIETGGANEKLFF
TGTGCCAGCAGCTCTATTGAGACAGGGGGGGCTAATGAAAAACTGTTTTTT
>-|few|TRBJ2-3|TRBV7-9
CASRLLTSTDTQYF
TGTGCCAGCAGACTCCTCACTAGCACAGATACGCAGTATTTT
>-|many|TRBJ2-5|TRBV4-2
CASSQGVGVTETQYF
TGTGCCAGCAGCCAAGGGGTCGGGGTGACGGAGACCCAGTACTTC
>-|-|TRBJ2-7|TRBV18
CASSPHAGESTEQYF
TGTGCCAGCTCGCCCCATGCAGGGGAATCTACCGAGCAGTACTTC
>TRBD1|-|TRBJ2-5|TRBV7-9
CASSASSRGRKGETQYF
TGTGCCAGCAGCGCCTCTAGTAGGGGGCGGAAGGGCGAGACCCAGTACTTC
>-|-|TRBJ2-7|TRBV28
CASSSPGRRYEQYF
TGTGCCAGCAGTTCCCCGGGACGACGCTACGAGCAGTACTTC
>-|-|TRBJ2-4|TRBV6-4
CASGYSEGRALGIQYF
TGTGCCAGCGGTTACTCTGAGGGAAGGGCCTTGGGCATTCAGTACTTC
>TRBD2|-|TRBJ2-1|TRBV20-1
CSASELAGGLYNEQFF
TGCAGTGCTAGCGAACTAGCGGGAGGGCTCTACAATGAGCAGTTCTTC
>TRBD1|-|TRBJ2-1|TRBV7-9
CASSRTGLYNEQFF
TGTGCCAGCAGCAGGACAGGGCTTTACAATGAGCAGTTCTTC
>TRBD1|-|TRBJ2-5|TRBV18
CASSPGTGSDGDTQYF
TGTGCCAGCTCACCCGGGACAGGGTCGGATGGAGATACCCAGTACTTC
>-|once|TRBJ2-2|TRBV18
CASSPRAQGPTGELFF
TGTGCCAGCTCACCACGGGCACAGGGCCCCACCGGGGAGCTGTTTTTT
>TRBD1|few|TRBJ2-2|TRBV29-1
CSVDLSGTGYTGELFF
TGCAGCGTTGATCTATCCGGGACAGGGTACACCGGGGAGCTGTTTTTT
>-|few|TRBJ1-5|TRBV20-1
CSALGGTGNQPQHF
TGCAGTGCTCTGGGGGGGACTGGCAATCAGCCCCAGCATTTT
>-|few|TRBJ1-5|TRBV29-1
CSVRGVGNGPQHF
TGCAGCGTTCGAGGTGTGGGAAATGGGCCCCAGCATTTT
>-|-|TRBJ2-7|TRBV28
CASSLLPGRYEQYF
TGTGCCAGCAGTTTGTTACCAGGGAGGTACGAGCAGTACTTC
>-|-|TRBJ1-2|TRBV6-6
CASNSGTENYGYTF
TGTGCCAGCAATTCCGGGACGGAAAACTATGGCTACACCTTC
>-|-|TRBJ2-7|TRBV4-1
CASSQGAGLSSYEQYF
TGCGCCAGCAGCCAGGGAGCCGGGCTGAGCTCCTACGAGCAGTACTTC
>-|-|TRBJ2-7|TRBV7-9
CASSSNLEQYF
TGTGCCAGCAGCTCCAACCTCGAGCAGTACTTC
>TRBD1|-|TRBJ1-2|TRBV4-3
CASSQEVGQGFYGYTF
TGCGCCAGCAGCCAAGAAGTCGGACAGGGGTTCTATGGCTACACCTTC
>TRBD1|-|TRBJ1-6|TRBV7-9
CASSHRQGGNSPLHF
TGTGCCAGCAGCCATCGACAGGGCGGGAATTCACCCCTCCACTTT
>-|once|TRBJ2-5|TRBV7-9
CVSSPQQETQYF
TGTGTCAGCAGCCCACAACAAGAGACCCAGTACTTC
>-|-|TRBJ2-5|TRBV20-1
CSGTPLGGRTQYF
TGCAGTGGAACCCCCCTCGGGGGAAGGACCCAGTACTTC
>-|few|TRBJ2-7|TRBV20-1
CSATLATYEQYF
TGCAGTGCTACTCTAGCGACCTACGAGCAGTACTTC
>TRBD2|-|TRBJ2-3|TRBV6-6
CASSYLGTSGSTDTQYF
TGTGCCAGCAGTTACTTAGGGACTAGCGGGAGCACAGATACGCAGTATTTT
>TRBD1|many|TRBJ2-7|TRBV29-1
CSVKQGTGVSYEQYF
TGCAGCGTCAAACAAGGGACAGGCGTCTCCTACGAGCAGTACTTC
>TRBD2|few|TRBJ2-3|TRBV4-1
CASSLGSGVTDTQYF
TGCGCCAGCAGCCTTGGTAGCGGGGTCACAGATACGCAGTATTTT
>TRBD1|-|TRBJ2-3|TRBV12-3/TRBV12-4
CASTATGGETTTQYF
TGTGCCAGCACGGCAACAGGGGGCGAGACAACTACGCAGTATTTT
>TRBD2|few|TRBJ2-3|TRBV6-5
CASSYSIAGAGDTQYF
TGTGCCAGCAGTTACTCGATAGCGGGAGCTGGAGATACGCAGTATTTT
>-|-|TRBJ1-4|TRBV25-1
CASSSYDEKLFF
TGTGCCAGCAGTTCATATGACGAAAAACTGTTTTTT
>-|-|TRBJ1-2|TRBV20-1
CSARVGRGITKANYGYTF
TGCAGTGCTAGAGTTGGTAGGGGCATCACTAAAGCTAACTATGGCTACACCTTC
>-|few|TRBJ2-3|TRBV29-1
CSAGAAGGQDTQYF
TGCAGCGCGGGAGCGGCAGGGGGACAAGATACGCAGTATTTT
>-|-|TRBJ1-2|TRBV4-3
CASSQFRGVEGYTF
TGCGCCAGCAGCCAATTTAGGGGGGTAGAGGGCTACACCTTC
>TRBD2|-|TRBJ2-7|TRBV20-1
CSALRGLAGGYEQYF
TGCAGTGCCCTCCGGGGACTAGCGGGGGGTTACGAGCAGTACTTC
>-|-|TRBJ2-7|TRBV3-1
CASGTSLFSYEQYF
TGTGCCAGCGGCACTAGCCTTTTCTCCTACGAGCAGTACTTC
>-|-|TRBJ2-7|TRBV20-1
CSGFPRGSSYEQYF
TGCAGTGGGTTTCCTAGAGGGAGCTCCTACGAGCAGTACTTC
>-|-|TRBJ2-2|TRBV29-1
CSVRLAGELFF
TGCAGCGTTAGACTAGCCGGGGAGCTGTTTTTT
>TRBD1|-|TRBJ1-2|TRBV7-6
CASSSRTGPANYGYTF
TGTGCCAGCAGCTCTCGGACAGGCCCAGCTAACTATGGCTACACCTTC
>TRBD2|-|TRBJ2-5|TRBV6-1
CASNVGEGTQYF
TGTGCCAGCAACGTGGGGGAGGGGACCCAGTACTTC
>-|few|TRBJ2-6|TRBV11-2
CASREQGDSGANVLTF
TGTGCCAGCAGGGAGCAGGGCGACTCTGGGGCCAACGTCCTGACTTTC
>-|few|TRBJ2-7|TRBV29-1
CSVEGTVKQQYF
TGCAGCGTTGAAGGGACAGTTAAACAGCAGTACTTC
>TRBD2|once|TRBJ2-1|TRBV7-9
CASSLAGGKNNEQFF
TGTGCCAGCAGCTTGGCGGGAGGTAAAAACAATGAGCAGTTCTTC
>TRBD2|-|TRBJ2-5|TRBV20-1
CSAPSSGRRETQYF
TGCAGTGCCCCGTCTAGCGGGAGGAGAGAGACCCAGTACTTC
>TRBD2|-|TRBJ2-7|TRBV28
CASKRGPAYEQYF
TGTGCCAGTAAGCGGGGTCCTGCCTACGAGCAGTACTTC
>-|-|TRBJ2-1|TRBV7-6
CASSSRQFNEQFF
TGTGCCAGCAGCTCAAGACAGTTCAATGAGCAGTTCTTC